Listed below are T cell receptor beta chains from one sample, sequenced in a study of T cells in narcolepsy. Profiled with immunoSEQ multiplex PCR; TCRdb holds only in-frame clones, not every one. The repertoire holds around 30,000 clones, with around 77% as singletons. Sequencing input: memory (CD45RA-) CD4+ T cells from blood. The receptors originated from a human donor in good health. The CDR3 runs from the conserved cysteine through the conserved F or W. A D gene is named only where the DNA matches it firmly. Clone size is given for some rows only: seen once, a few or many times, or a class if the clone is expanded.

>-|TRBD2|15|TRBV30|TRBJ2-7
CAWVRRGLAGDEQYF
TGTGCCTGGGTGAGACGGGGGCTAGCGGGAGACGAGCAGTACTTC
>-|-|16|TRBV11-2|TRBJ2-7
CASSLGGRSRGYEQYF
TGTGCCAGCAGCTTAGGAGGCCGCTCAAGGGGCTACGAGCAGTACTTC
>-|TRBD1|14|TRBV6-5|TRBJ1-1
CASRSTGGRTEAFF
TGTGCCAGCAGAAGCACAGGGGGCCGGACTGAAGCTTTCTTT
>-|TRBD2|12|TRBV6-5|TRBJ2-3
CASAKTGTSVYF
TGTGCCAGCGCTAAAACCGGGACTAGCGTGTATTTT
>-|-|16|TRBV10-1|TRBJ2-6
CARRGSPPSGANVLTF
TGCGCCAGAAGGGGGTCCCCCCCTTCTGGGGCCAACGTCCTGACTTTC
>-|TRBD2|15|TRBV30|TRBJ2-3
CAWKWASGREDTQYF
TGTGCCTGGAAGTGGGCTAGCGGGAGGGAAGATACGCAGTATTTT
>-|TRBD2|14|TRBV5-4|TRBJ2-7
CASSGGTSSYEQYF
TGTGCCAGCAGCGGGGGGACTAGCTCCTACGAGCAGTACTTC
>-|-|15|TRBV7-8|TRBJ2-3
CASKTSASTTDTQYF
TGTGCCAGCAAAACTAGTGCGAGTACCACAGATACGCAGTATTTT
>-|-|13|TRBV5-6|TRBJ1-2
CASSLVAGDGYTF
TGTGCCAGCAGCTTGGTTGCGGGAGATGGCTACACCTTC
>-|-|13|TRBV5-1|TRBJ1-1
CASSSGINTEAFF
TGCGCCAGCAGCTCCGGGATTAACACTGAAGCTTTCTTT
>once|-|16|TRBV6-6|TRBJ2-3
CASSYSSGTATDTQYF
TGTGCCAGCAGTTACTCTTCCGGGACCGCGACAGATACGCAGTATTTT
>-|TRBD2|16|TRBV2|TRBJ2-3
CASRGLAGGATDTQYF
TGCGCCAGCAGGGGACTAGCGGGAGGGGCCACAGATACGCAGTATTTT
>-|-|16|TRBV11-2|TRBJ1-2
CASRASGRLLNYGYTF
TGTGCCAGCAGGGCGTCCGGACGGTTACTTAACTATGGCTACACCTTC
>-|-|13|TRBV11-3|TRBJ2-1
CASSSPGSNEQFF
TGTGCCAGCAGCTCACCGGGGAGCAATGAGCAGTTCTTC